This T cell receptor beta chain was captured in a study of cytomegalovirus exposure and HLA in healthy donors. In the case of this clone: Antigen: not known.

Whole-study results and caveats: Most TCR beta V segments were productive about 87% or about 30% of the time in an earlier analysis. A missense variant in DCLRE1C was later tied to TCR beta V- and J-gene trimming. Across HLA loci, a later analysis found differing TCR association rates, with DRB1 most and HLA-C fewest.

Samples came from healthy bone marrow donors. Amplification used 60 Vbeta primers and 13 Jbeta primers. This table comes from immunoSEQ multiplex PCR, and its TCRdb copy is limited to in-frame clones, with some not included. The repertoire holds more than 95,000 clones, with under 85% as singletons. Germline V gene data show CDR1 as SGHNT and CDR2 as YYREEE (reference sequence). The CDR3 loop spans 16 amino acids. Losses at the gene ends were 0 bases for V and 5 bases for J; bases not matched to a gene: 10. Sequencing used PBMCs. This sequence joins TRBV5-4 and TRBJ1-2; TRBD1 aligns across 7 bases. This TCR was sampled from a man aged 40-49 years in good health and CMV-seronegative. CDR3 nucleotide sequence: TGTGCCAGCAGCTTGGCCGGGGCGGTCAGGGGGTATGGCTACACCTTC. Its protein product is CASSLAGAVRGYGYTF.